The 20 T cell receptor beta chains below come from one sample, sequenced in a study of somatic mutations in cytotoxic T cells in rheumatoid arthritis. The table came from immunoSEQ multiplex PCR; TCRdb's copy has only in-frame clones and leaves some out. The sample records roughly 9,800 clones, roughly 80% being singletons. Sequenced: CD8+ T cells sorted from blood. These receptors were collected from a man in his forties or fifties in good health.

The chain uses TRBV5-5 and TRBJ1-1; a weak D match, TRBD1 (6 bases). This CDR3 region has 13 residues. The germline V gene has CDR1 SGHKS and CDR2 YYEKEE (reference sequence). Trimming removed 4 bases at V and 8 bases at J, with 15 bases between. This CDR3 is CASSPGGPGEAFF. The CDR3 DNA sequence: TGTGCCAGCAGCCCGGGGGGGCCAGGGGAAGCTTTCTTT.

This clone was observed a few times. At one end, the junction sequence differs from germline, possibly due to a read error. The gene calls are TRBV20-1 and TRBJ2-7; 10 bases fit TRBD2. The CDR3 has 11 amino acids. Germline V gives CDR1 DFQATT, CDR2 SNEGSKA (reference sequence). The CDR3: CSARPGLADSF. CDR3 in DNA: TGCAGTGCTAGACCCGGACTAGCGGATTCTTTC.

This clone is a singleton in its sample. The CDR3 is CASSTQGDRPQRYF. CDR3 coding DNA: TGTGCCAGCAGTACCCAGGGGGACCGGCCCCAGCGGTACTTC. V usage is TRBV2 and J usage is TRBJ2-7, with TRBD1 matching 7 bases. The CDR3 runs 14 residues. Looked up from germline, CDR1 is SNHLY and CDR2 is FYNNEI. V gave up 5 bases and J gave up 12 bases; unmatched junction bases: 16.

This chain joins TRBV19 and TRBJ1-5, with D maybe TRBD1 (5 bases). The CDR3 runs 19 residues. V lost 2 bases and J 4 bases, leaving 24 bases between the germline ends. CDR1 is LNHDA, CDR2 SQIVND, per germline (reference sequence). The CDR3 nucleotides are TGTGCCAGTAGTATACCTCGGGCCGGCAGGGCGGAGTGGAATCAGCCCCAGCATTTT. This sequence encodes CASSIPRAGRAEWNQPQHF.

The chain couples TRBV4-1 to TRBJ1-2, with D uncertain. The V end was cut by 4 bases, the J end by 7 bases, with 16 bases between. Per germline, CDR1 MGHRA and CDR2 YSYEKL. The CDR3 contains 14 residues. CDR3 region: CASSLREQIAGYTF. The CDR3 region has the DNA TGCGCCAGCAGCCTACGGGAGCAGATAGCTGGCTACACCTTC.

The chain joins TRBV2 to TRBJ2-7, with a possible D match to TRBD1 (6 bases). The length of the CDR3 is 13 residues. Between the trimmed V and J ends, which lost 6 bases and 2 bases, there was a span of 11 bases. From germline, CDR1 is SNHLY and CDR2 FYNNEI. CDR3 loop: CASRGGQAYEQYF. The DNA of the CDR3 is TGTGCCAGCAGAGGGGGACAAGCCTACGAGCAGTACTTC.

The rearrangement joins TRBV25-1 to TRBJ2-7; D uncertain. The CDR3 length is 13 residues. Trimming left V 5 bases short and J 0 bases short, with 8 bases between. Germline V gene lookup returns CDR1 MGHDK and CDR2 SYGVNS. This chain's CDR3 is CASSRQSSYEQYF. The CDR3 nucleotides are TGTGCCAGCAGTCGACAAAGCTCCTACGAGCAGTACTTC.

This clone has more than one count but fewer than ten. This rearrangement joins TRBV9 to TRBJ1-1, with TRBD1 matching 7 bases. With V trimmed by 5 bases and J by 5 bases, 12 bases remained unmatched. This CDR3 spans 15 amino acids. CDR1 is SGDLS and CDR2 is YYNGEE in the germline V gene. This CDR3 reads CASSETTGAGTEAFF. The CDR3 nucleotides are TGTGCCAGCAGTGAGACCACAGGGGCGGGTACTGAAGCTTTCTTT.

CDR3 bases: TGTGCCAGTAGACCGTCGGTGAGCGGCTCCTACGAGCAGTACTTC. Translated, it gives CASRPSVSGSYEQYF. The gene calls are TRBV19 and TRBJ2-7; D is possibly TRBD2 (5 bases). The CDR3 runs 15 residues. Germline lookup yields CDR1 LNHDA and CDR2 SQIVND (reference sequence). Trimming shortened V by 6 bases and J by 0 bases, and 15 bases separated the two germline ends.

This sequence joins TRBV15 and TRBJ1-3, with a weak D call TRBD1 (6 bases). The CDR3 runs 18 residues. Between the trimmed V and J ends, which lost 1 base and 0 bases, there was a span of 16 bases. Germline V gives CDR1 LNHNV, CDR2 YYDKDF (reference sequence). CDR3 nucleotides: TGTGCCACCAGCAGAGGGACAGCTCCGTCCCTCTCTGGAAACACCATATATTTT. This encodes CATSRGTAPSLSGNTIYF.

This clone turned up a few times. The CDR3 DNA is TGCGCCAGCAGCCAAGAACTGAGCAGGGCCACTCTCAATCAGCCCCAGCATTTT. It codes for CASSQELSRATLNQPQHF. The J gene is TRBJ1-5, the V gene TRBV4-3; perhaps TRBD1 as D (5 bases). The CDR3 spans 18 residues. The V end lost 0 bases, the J end lost 3 bases, and 18 bases lay between the germline ends. Germline V gene sequence: CDR1 LGHNA, CDR2 YSLEER.

The chain joins TRBV6-5 to TRBJ2-2; 9 positions agree with TRBD2. Germline assignment: CDR1 MNHEY and CDR2 SVGAGI. This CDR3 region has 15 residues. The J segment lost 4 bases and the V segment lost 5 bases, leaving 5 bases of the junction unmatched. DNA of the CDR3: TGTGCCAGCAGTCTTAGCGGGAGTGGCACCGGGGAGCTGTTTTTT. Protein: CASSLSGSGTGELFF.

The chain recombines TRBV28 with TRBJ2-5; D is perhaps TRBD2 (7 bases). V shed 6 bases and J shed 3 bases, with 17 bases lying between them. The CDR3 has 15 residues. Germline CDR1 is MDHEN and CDR2 is SYDVKM. CDR3 coding DNA: TGTGCCAGCAGAAAAGGGAGGGGGAGGAAAGAGACCCAGTACTTC. Translation gives CASRKGRGRKETQYF.

V gene TRBV9 combines with J gene TRBJ2-1; 10 bases align to TRBD2. This CDR3 region has 16 residues. The J segment lost 4 bases and the V segment lost 3 bases, leaving 7 bases of the junction unmatched. Germline V CDR1 and CDR2: SGDLS, YYNGEE. The CDR3, as DNA: TGTGCCAGCAGCGCTAAAGCGGGAGGGACATACAATGAGCAGTTCTTC. Its protein product is CASSAKAGGTYNEQFF.

This clone was observed a few times. This chain connects TRBV4-1 to TRBJ2-7; D is perhaps TRBD2 (6 bases). The CDR3 totals 14 residues. V shed 4 bases and J shed 4 bases, with 14 bases lying between them. Germline V lookup: CDR1 MGHRA, CDR2 YSYEKL. CDR3 sequence: CASSLQDGLYEQYF. In DNA, the CDR3 is TGCGCCAGCAGCCTCCAGGACGGACTATACGAGCAGTACTTC.

The chain has TRBV11-2 and TRBJ1-1; D call uncertain. This CDR3 is 13 amino acids long. Trimming removed 4 bases at V and 3 bases at J, with 9 bases between. Germline assignment: CDR1 SGHAT and CDR2 FQNNGV. This chain's CDR3 is CASSSPVDTEAFF. The DNA for the CDR3 is TGTGCCAGCAGCTCACCGGTGGACACTGAAGCTTTCTTT.

This chain links TRBV18 with TRBJ2-7; 11 nucleotides agree with TRBD1. CDR1 and CDR2 (germline): KGHSH, LQKENI. The CDR3 is 15 residues long. Trimming at V came to 3 bases and at J to 6 bases, leaving 7 bases not matched to a gene. Here the CDR3 DNA reads TGTGCCAGCTCACCGTATGGGACAGGGGGAACCGAGCAGTACTTC. Protein: CASSPYGTGGTEQYF.

This clone appeared once. The chain is built from TRBV5-1 and TRBJ2-5; 8 bases fit TRBD2. J gave up 5 bases and V 0 bases, and 9 bases lay outside the gene matches. Germline V lookup: CDR1 SGHRS, CDR2 YFSETQ. The CDR3 is 16 amino acids. Written as DNA, the CDR3 is TGCGCCAGCAGCTTGGGGACGGGGGGGCCTTTGGAGACCCAGTACTTC. Protein product: CASSLGTGGPLETQYF.

The chain combines TRBV28 with TRBJ2-7, with TRBD1 matching 8 bases. Germline assignment: CDR1 MDHEN and CDR2 SYDVKM. The CDR3 extends over 14 amino acids. Trimming removed 5 bases from V and 4 bases from J; junction bases left unmatched: 7. The CDR3 loop reads CASSPRTGFYEQYF. CDR3 in DNA: TGTGCCAGCAGTCCTCGGACAGGGTTTTACGAGCAGTACTTC.

The chain carries TRBV19 and TRBJ2-1, with 8 bases that match TRBD2. The CDR3 has 16 amino acids. CDR1 is LNHDA, CDR2 SQIVND, per germline (reference sequence). With 3 bases clipped from V and 7 bases from J, the junction kept 11 bases outside the gene matches. The CDR3, as DNA: TGTGCCAGTAGTATGGTTCTAGCGGGTGGTACAAATGAGCAGTTCTTC. Its translation is CASSMVLAGGTNEQFF.